This T cell receptor beta chain is drawn from a study of blood T cell repertoires in COVID-19. The overall study: Material from acute and convalescent COVID-19 was sourced from the United States, Italy and Spain. In each case, the material was cDNA or gDNA derived from T cells, B-cell-depleted T cells, or PBMCs.

Trimming cost V 0 bases and J 0 bases; bases outside gene matches: 3. This CDR3 spans 17 amino acids. Per the germline V gene, CDR1 is SGDLS and CDR2 is YYNGEE. In the source study's methods: Estimates of nucleated cell counts were drawn from the amplification of reference gene primers. Measured with immunoSEQ multiplex PCR; TCRdb has only the in-frame clones, and not every one. V, J and clone size derive from that table, while D and trimming were established from the DNA sequence. The sample gives some 180,000 clones, around 88% of which show up once; approximately 19% is in the top ten. The sequenced sample consisted of peripheral blood. The sequence was collected from a woman aged 70-85 years who had recovered from COVID-19. The chain has TRBV9 and TRBJ2-1; 10 bases agree with TRBD2. The CDR3, as DNA: TGTGCCAGCAGCGTAGTTAGCGGGGGGCTCTCCTACAATGAGCAGTTCTTC. The encoded protein is CASSVVSGGLSYNEQFF.